A selection of T cell receptor beta chains follows, all from one sample in a study of radiation and T cells in renal cell carcinoma. Assay: immunoSEQ multiplex PCR; the TCRdb copy retains only in-frame clones and omits some. The sample lists 150,000 to 160,000 clones; roughly 86% were seen once. Sequencing used blood, obtained from a patient whose treatment included radiotherapy and nephrectomy. The receptors were gathered from a woman aged 45-59 years with renal cell carcinoma. Each CDR3 is given with its conserved first and last residue. Fields, in order: D gene, clone size, CDR3 length, V gene, J gene, CDR3 DNA, CDR3 protein. D genes are given only for firm matches. Only some rows state a clone size, as once, few, many or a class for expanded clones.

-	-	12	TRBV2	TRBJ1-4	TGTGCCAGCAGTGAAGGACGAGAAAAACTGTTTTTT	CASSEGREKLFF
TRBD1	-	18	TRBV19	TRBJ1-2	TGTGCCAGTAGTACTCCGCCGGGACAGAGGCCCGAAGGCTATGGCTACACCTTC	CASSTPPGQRPEGYGYTF
-	-	16	TRBV6-8	TRBJ2-3	TGTGCCAGCAGTTACTCGCCGGGGGGCTACACAGATACGCAGTATTTT	CASSYSPGGYTDTQYF
TRBD1	-	15	TRBV9	TRBJ2-2	TGTGCCAGCAGCGATAGACAGGGTTGGGCCGGGGAGCTGTTTTTT	CASSDRQGWAGELFF
-	-	13	TRBV6-6	TRBJ2-7	TGTGCCAGCAGCCGGGACTCTAACAACGAGCAGTACTTC	CASSRDSNNEQYF
TRBD2	-	14	TRBV4-1	TRBJ2-3	TGCGCCAGCAGCCCCGGACTAGGTGCAGATACGCAGTATTTT	CASSPGLGADTQYF
-	-	13	TRBV19	TRBJ2-7	TGTGCCAGCCGGAGCAGGGGGGAAGGGGAGCAGTACTTC	CASRSRGEGEQYF
-	-	11	TRBV2	TRBJ2-4	TGTGCCAGCAGCCTTAGGGACATTCAGTACTTC	CASSLRDIQYF
-	-	14	TRBV2	TRBJ2-7	TGTGCCAGCAGTGAAGGGGACGGCCCCTACGAGCAGTACTTC	CASSEGDGPYEQYF
-	-	15	TRBV19	TRBJ2-7	TGTGCCAGTAGTAGTACAGGGCTATCATACTACGAGCAGTACTTC	CASSSTGLSYYEQYF
-	once	15	TRBV28	TRBJ1-2	TGTGCCAGCAGTTTGAATTCGGTTGCTAACTATGGCTACACCTTC	CASSLNSVANYGYTF
-	many	14	TRBV5-5	TRBJ1-4	TGCGCCAGCAGCCAAGACCTACGGTCGGAAAAACTGTTTTTT	CASSQDLRSEKLFF
TRBD2	once	15	TRBV4-3	TRBJ2-7	TGCGCCAGCAGCCAAGGCTCCGGCGGGGGCTACGAGCAGTACTTC	CASSQGSGGGYEQYF
-	-	16	TRBV28	TRBJ1-2	TGTGCCAGCAGTTTAGGAAGTAAGAGGATTAACTATGGCTACACCTTC	CASSLGSKRINYGYTF
-	-	12	TRBV6-1	TRBJ1-5	TGTGCCAGCAGGATAAGGTCAGAGACCCAGCATTTT	CASRIRSETQHF
-	-	13	TRBV14	TRBJ1-1	TGTGCCAGCAGCCAAAACCGACAGTCTGAAGCTTTCTTT	CASSQNRQSEAFF
-	-	12	TRBV29-1	TRBJ1-2	TGCAGCGTGGGAGATACAGGGAGCGGCTACACCTTC	CSVGDTGSGYTF
-	once	12	TRBV30	TRBJ1-2	TGTGCCTGGGGGGGGGAATTCTATGGCTACACCTTC	CAWGGEFYGYTF
-	-	14	TRBV7-6	TRBJ2-1	TGTGCCAGCAGCTTAGGAACAGGGTACAATGAGCAGTTCTTC	CASSLGTGYNEQFF
TRBD1	-	15	TRBV7-2	TRBJ2-7	TGTGCCAGCAGTTCGACAGGGGTGAGCTCCTACGAGCAGTACTTC	CASSSTGVSSYEQYF
-	-	14	TRBV5-4	TRBJ1-1	TGTGCCAGCAGCTTGTTTTCAGTGAACACTGAAGCTTTCTTT	CASSLFSVNTEAFF
TRBD2	-	17	TRBV11-2	TRBJ2-3	TGTGCCAGCAGCTTCTTTCGACTAGCGGGGGGGCCCGATACGCAGTATTTT	CASSFFRLAGGPDTQYF
-	-	13	TRBV11-2	TRBJ2-2	TGTGCCAGCAGCTTAAGTAGATCTGGGGAGCTGTTTTTT	CASSLSRSGELFF
-	-	14	TRBV6-1	TRBJ1-1	TGTGCCAGCGGCGGCAGGCGTTCGGGCACTGAAGCTTTCTTT	CASGGRRSGTEAFF
-	few	13	TRBV11-1	TRBJ1-5	TGTGCCAGATTGGGACAAGGGAATCAGCCCCAGCATTTT	CARLGQGNQPQHF
-	-	15	TRBV7-2	TRBJ1-1	TGTGCCAGCAGCTTATGGGGACCGATGAACACTGAAGCTTTCTTT	CASSLWGPMNTEAFF
-	-	13	TRBV29-1	TRBJ1-1	TGCAGCGCCGAGGGGAATTCGGCCACTGAAGCTTTCTTT	CSAEGNSATEAFF
-	-	17	TRBV7-4	TRBJ1-4	TGTGCCAGCAGCTTAGGAGGACCGGGAATCCTTGGTGAAAAACTGTTTTTT	CASSLGGPGILGEKLFF
TRBD2	-	16	TRBV7-8	TRBJ2-5	TGTGCCAGCAGCCGTCTTAGCGGGGGCCCTCAAGAGACCCAGTACTTC	CASSRLSGGPQETQYF
-	-	18	TRBV5-6	TRBJ1-1	TGTGCCAGCAGCTTGGGTGCGGGCAGGGGCAGGGTGAACACTGAAGCTTTCTTT	CASSLGAGRGRVNTEAFF
-	few	14	TRBV4-1	TRBJ1-2	TGCGCCAGCAGCCAAGAAAGGCGGGCCTCCGGCTACACCTTC	CASSQERRASGYTF
-	-	13	TRBV6-5	TRBJ1-5	TGTGCCAGCAGTTACGACAGCAATCAGCCCCAGCATTTT	CASSYDSNQPQHF
TRBD2	-	16	TRBV2	TRBJ2-3	TGTGCCAGCAGTGTCCGACTAGCGAGTTACACAGATACGCAGTATTTT	CASSVRLASYTDTQYF